This is a list of T cell receptor beta chains from one sample in a study of regulatory dendritic cells for organ transplantation. The table came from immunoSEQ multiplex PCR; TCRdb's copy has only in-frame clones and leaves some out. The data show about 20,000 clones, approximately 85% seen once. Antigens of these TCRs are unknown. Sequencing was carried out using naive CD4+ T cells from blood cultured with regulatory dendritic cells. The origin of the receptors is a human donor in good health. The CDR3 runs from the conserved cysteine through the conserved F or W.

TRBJ2-1 | 15 | TRBV4-2 | CASSQETSSNNEQFF
TRBJ2-5 | 11 | TRBV6-5 | CASSSGVVQYF
TRBJ1-5 | 16 | TRBV4-2 | CASSQDVGARNQPQHF
TRBJ2-7 | 13 | TRBV2 | CASKGQDSREQYF
TRBJ2-7 | 13 | TRBV2 | CASEMDWTYEQYF
TRBJ1-5 | 14 | TRBV6-6 | CASYPGRPNQPQHF
TRBJ1-2 | 13 | TRBV6-6 | CASSPTGSYGYTF
TRBJ1-4 | 13 | TRBV29-1 | CSVVQAINEKLFF
TRBJ2-7 | 17 | TRBV4-2 | CASSQGRLAGHVGEQYF
TRBJ2-4 | 14 | TRBV10-3 | CAISELSGSGIQYF
TRBJ2-3 | 15 | TRBV28 | CASSLRDWGGGAQYF
TRBJ2-2 | 18 | TRBV15 | CATSRAKGGREGPRELFF
TRBJ2-3 | 14 | TRBV9 | CASSVLAGADTQYF
TRBJ2-1 | 15 | TRBV4-1 | CASSQDFIGLVRQFF
TRBJ2-7 | 14 | TRBV6-5 | CASSLYRDSYEQYF
TRBJ2-3 | 15 | TRBV15 | CATSRVAGAFDAQYF
TRBJ2-3 | 17 | TRBV7-9 | CASSFKVVQGAADTQYF
TRBJ2-7 | 15 | TRBV9 | CASSVGLAGGNEQYF
TRBJ1-4 | 17 | TRBV7-8 | CASSSSFSGRISEKLFF
TRBJ2-2 | 15 | TRBV30 | CAWRARQRNTGELFF
TRBJ2-7 | 14 | TRBV7-6 | CASSLLVGTYEQYF
TRBJ1-1 | 17 | TRBV2 | CASRYPVRQDMNTEAFF
TRBJ1-3 | 15 | TRBV21-1 | CASESAGISGNTIYF
TRBJ1-2 | 13 | TRBV6-5 | CASRPSWVRGYTF
TRBJ1-5 | 15 | TRBV6-1 | CASSEQGRVNQPQHF
TRBJ2-2 | 15 | TRBV7-3 | CASSLTDANTGELFF
TRBJ2-5 | 12 | TRBV6-6 | CASREGSKNLHF
TRBJ2-4 | 13 | TRBV7-3 | CASSKDPGTSADF
TRBJ1-1 | 14 | TRBV28 | CASSRGGMNTEAFF
TRBJ1-4 | 17 | TRBV9 | CASSVGVGGGTNEKLFF
TRBJ1-1 | 16 | TRBV5-4 | CASSSRTGQGGTEAFF
TRBJ1-1 | 11 | TRBV14 | CASSQVTEAFF
TRBJ2-7 | 12 | TRBV5-4 | CASSLDNYEQYF
TRBJ1-4 | 16 | TRBV30 | CAWSRVKAQSNKGLFF
TRBJ2-7 | 13 | TRBV10-3 | CAISESGDREQYF
TRBJ1-1 | 13 | TRBV7-3 | CASSPRGNTEAFF
TRBJ2-4 | 12 | TRBV7-2 | CASSNPGGNSYF
TRBJ2-7 | 15 | TRBV7-2 | CASSLAGRSVYEQYF
TRBJ1-4 | 14 | TRBV4-3 | CASSSPPANEKLFF
TRBJ2-7 | 15 | TRBV12-5 | CASGLVVMESYEQYF
TRBJ2-2 | 16 | TRBV9 | CASSEGVAANTGELFF
TRBJ1-6 | 16 | TRBV5-5 | CASSKDPGQGISPLHF